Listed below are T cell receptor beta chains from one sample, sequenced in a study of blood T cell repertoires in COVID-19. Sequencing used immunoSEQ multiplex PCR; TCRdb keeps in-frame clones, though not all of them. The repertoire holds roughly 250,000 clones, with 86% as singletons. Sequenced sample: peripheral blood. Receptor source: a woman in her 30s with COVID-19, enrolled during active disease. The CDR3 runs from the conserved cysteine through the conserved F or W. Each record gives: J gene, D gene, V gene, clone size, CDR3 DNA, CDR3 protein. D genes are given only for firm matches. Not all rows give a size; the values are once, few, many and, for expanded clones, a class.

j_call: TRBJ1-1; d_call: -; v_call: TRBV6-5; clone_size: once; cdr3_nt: TGTGCCAGCAGTTATCTGGACAGAAACACTGAAGCTTTCTTT; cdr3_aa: CASSYLDRNTEAFF
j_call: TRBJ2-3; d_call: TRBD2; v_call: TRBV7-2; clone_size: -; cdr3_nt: TGTGCCAGCAGCTTTAGCGGGGGGGGCACAGATACGCAGTATTTT; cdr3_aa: CASSFSGGGTDTQYF
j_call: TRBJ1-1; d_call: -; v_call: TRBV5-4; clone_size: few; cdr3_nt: TGTGCCAGCAGCCCACCCGCGGGGGGTCGAGCTTTCTTT; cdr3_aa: CASSPPAGGRAFF
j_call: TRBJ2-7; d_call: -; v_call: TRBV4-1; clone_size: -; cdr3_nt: TGCGCCAGCAGCCATCAGGCGGGTTACGAGCAGTACTTC; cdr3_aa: CASSHQAGYEQYF
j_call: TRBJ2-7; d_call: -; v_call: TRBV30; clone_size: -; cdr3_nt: TGTGCCTGGAGTGTACATAACGAGCAGTACTTC; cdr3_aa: CAWSVHNEQYF
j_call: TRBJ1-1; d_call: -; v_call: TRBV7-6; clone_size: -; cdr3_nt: TGTGCCAGCCAGGCAGACCCACCCATCCTATACACTGAAGCTTTCTTT; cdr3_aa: CASQADPPILYTEAFF
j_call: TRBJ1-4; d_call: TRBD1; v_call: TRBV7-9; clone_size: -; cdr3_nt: TGTGCCAGCAGCGCCCGGACAGGGGAAGTGGAAAAACTGTTTTTT; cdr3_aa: CASSARTGEVEKLFF
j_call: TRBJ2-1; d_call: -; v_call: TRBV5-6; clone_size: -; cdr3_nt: TGTGCCAGCAGCTTGGAAGAGTGGAGTGAGCAGTTCTTC; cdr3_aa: CASSLEEWSEQFF
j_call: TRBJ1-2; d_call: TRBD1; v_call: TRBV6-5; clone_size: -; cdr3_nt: TGTGCCAGCAGTTACAGGGGGCGGAACTATGGCTACACCTTC; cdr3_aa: CASSYRGRNYGYTF
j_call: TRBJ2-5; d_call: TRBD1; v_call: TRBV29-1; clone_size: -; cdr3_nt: TGCAGCGGCCGGGACAGGGGCCGTCAAGAGACCCAGTACTTC; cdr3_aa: CSGRDRGRQETQYF
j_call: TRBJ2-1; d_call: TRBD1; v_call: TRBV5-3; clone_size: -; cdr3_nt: TGTGCCAGAACCAGGACAGGGGCCTACAATGAGCAGTTCTTC; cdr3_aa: CARTRTGAYNEQFF
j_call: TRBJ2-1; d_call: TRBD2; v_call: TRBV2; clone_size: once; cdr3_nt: TGTGCCAGCAGGGTAGCGGGGGGAGCCTACAATGAGCAGTTCTTC; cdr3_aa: CASRVAGGAYNEQFF
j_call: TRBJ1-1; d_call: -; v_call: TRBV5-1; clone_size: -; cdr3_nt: TGCGCCAGCAGCTTGACCAGAGCTGGGCACACTGAAGCTTTCTTT; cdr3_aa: CASSLTRAGHTEAFF
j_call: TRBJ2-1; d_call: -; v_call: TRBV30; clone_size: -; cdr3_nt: TGTGCCTGGAGTACGCACGTCGGGGAGTTCTTC; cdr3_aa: CAWSTHVGEFF
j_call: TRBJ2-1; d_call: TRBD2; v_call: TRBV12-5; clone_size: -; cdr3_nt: TGTGCTAGTGGTTTAGAGCGGGGGCGGTACAATGAGCAGTTCTTC; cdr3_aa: CASGLERGRYNEQFF
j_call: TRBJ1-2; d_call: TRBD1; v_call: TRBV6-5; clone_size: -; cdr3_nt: TGTGCCAGCAGCCTGACAGGGGCGGATGGCTACACCTTC; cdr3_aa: CASSLTGADGYTF
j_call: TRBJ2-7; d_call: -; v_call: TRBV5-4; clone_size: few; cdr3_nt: TGTGCCAGCAGCTTGCGGGGGAACTCCTACGAGCAGTACTTC; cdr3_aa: CASSLRGNSYEQYF
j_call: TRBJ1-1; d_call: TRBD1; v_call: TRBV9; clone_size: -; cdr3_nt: TGTGCCAGCAGTCACCAGGGGGTTGGAACTGAAGCTTTCTTT; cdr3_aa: CASSHQGVGTEAFF
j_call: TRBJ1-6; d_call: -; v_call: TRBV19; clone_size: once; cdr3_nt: TGTGCCAGTAGCGCCTCTACGTATAATTCACCCCTCCACTTT; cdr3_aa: CASSASTYNSPLHF
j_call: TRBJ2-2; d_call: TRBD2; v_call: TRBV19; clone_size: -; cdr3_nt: TGTGCCAGTAGTATCGGGGGGTCATACACCGGGGAGCTGTTTTTT; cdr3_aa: CASSIGGSYTGELFF
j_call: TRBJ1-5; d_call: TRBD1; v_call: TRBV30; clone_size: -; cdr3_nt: TGTGCCTGGAGTGTAGGACAGGGGGATGATCAGCCCCAGCATTTT; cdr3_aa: CAWSVGQGDDQPQHF
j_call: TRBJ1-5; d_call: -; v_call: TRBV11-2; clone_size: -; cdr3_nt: TGTGCCAGCAGCTTTTCGGGAGGGCCCCAGCATTTT; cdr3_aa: CASSFSGGPQHF
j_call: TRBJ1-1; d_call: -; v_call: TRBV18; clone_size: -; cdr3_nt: TGTGCCAGCTCACCAGCGGGGAACACTGAAGCTTTCTTT; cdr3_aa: CASSPAGNTEAFF
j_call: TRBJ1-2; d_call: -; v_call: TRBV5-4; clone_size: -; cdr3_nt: TGTGCCAGCAGCCGGGGCCTTTTCGGGGGATCCTATGGCTACACCTTC; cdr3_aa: CASSRGLFGGSYGYTF
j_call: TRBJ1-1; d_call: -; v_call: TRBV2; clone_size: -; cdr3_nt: TGTGCCAGCAGTCCCCAAAACACTGAAGCTTTCTTT; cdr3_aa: CASSPQNTEAFF
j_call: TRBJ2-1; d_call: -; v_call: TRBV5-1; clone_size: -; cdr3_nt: TGCGCCAGCAGCTTCTACGGTAGGGCGGGTGAGCAGTTCTTC; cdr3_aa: CASSFYGRAGEQFF
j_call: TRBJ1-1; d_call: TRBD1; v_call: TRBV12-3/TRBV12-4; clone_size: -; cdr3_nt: TGTGCCAGCAGTCTGACAGGGGGGGCTGAAGCTTTCTTT; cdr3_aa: CASSLTGGAEAFF
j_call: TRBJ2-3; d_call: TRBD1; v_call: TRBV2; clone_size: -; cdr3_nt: TGTGCCAGCAGTGAAAGGGACAGGGTTTACTCAGATACGCAGTATTTT; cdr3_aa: CASSERDRVYSDTQYF
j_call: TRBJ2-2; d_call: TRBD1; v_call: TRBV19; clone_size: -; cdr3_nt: TGTGCCAGTACACGGACAGGGGGGGCCACCGGGGAGCTGTTTTTT; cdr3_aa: CASTRTGGATGELFF